Below, 24 T cell receptor beta chains from the same sample are listed, as sequenced in a study of cytomegalovirus exposure and HLA in healthy donors. Researchers ran the PCR with 60 Vbeta and 13 Jbeta primers. Produced via immunoSEQ multiplex PCR; TCRdb's table is partial and in-frame only. The table shows around 210,000 clones, with 70% to 90% occurring only once. The sequenced material came from PBMCs. The source of these receptors is a girl aged 2-10 years in good health and CMV-seronegative.

The chain links TRBV6-5 to TRBJ1-1, with D unresolved. V gave up 5 bases and J gave up 8 bases, with 9 bases separating them. CDR3 length: 11 residues. Germline assignment: CDR1 MNHEY and CDR2 SVGAGI. The CDR3 protein is CASSRYLEAFF. CDR3 DNA: TGTGCCAGCAGTCGGTATCTCGAAGCTTTCTTT.

The chain has TRBV6-5 and TRBJ1-1; TRBD1 is a possible D gene (6 bases). This CDR3 has 16 residues. V was pared by 2 bases and J by 0 bases, with 13 bases between. Germline loops: CDR1 MNHEY, CDR2 SVGAGI. The CDR3 nucleotides read TGTGCCAGCAGTTACGTCGGGGGGCGAGTGAACACTGAAGCTTTCTTT. Translation gives CASSYVGGRVNTEAFF.

This rearrangement joins TRBV5-6 to TRBJ2-7; unclear D gene. This CDR3 comprises 11 residues. Germline V gene data show CDR1 as SGHDT and CDR2 as YYEEEE. V lost 4 bases, J lost 2 bases, and 4 bases lay in between. The CDR3 spells CASSVTYEQYF. The DNA of the CDR3 is TGTGCCAGCAGCGTAACCTACGAGCAGTACTTC.

The chain has TRBV1 and TRBJ2-5; TRBD2, the D gene given by the table, was not confirmed from the DNA. TRBV1 is tagged as a pseudogene. The CDR3 spans 16 residues. CDR3 nucleotides: TGCACCAGCAGCCCACTAGGACTAGCGGGAGTGTTGACCCAGTACTTC. Translated, it gives CTSSPLGLAGVLTQYF.

This chain links TRBV7-2 with TRBJ2-1, with 13 bases fitting TRBD2. The V gene's germline CDR1 is SGHTA and CDR2 FQGNSA. With V trimmed by 4 bases and J by 7 bases, 7 bases remained unmatched. The CDR3 is 16 amino acids. In nucleotides, the CDR3 is TGTGCCAGCAGCTATGCCGGGACTAGCGGGAAAAATGAGCAGTTCTTC. Its translation is CASSYAGTSGKNEQFF.

The V gene is TRBV5-1, the J gene TRBJ2-2; D call uncertain. The CDR3 is 15 amino acids. With 0 bases removed from V and 5 bases from J, the gap between germline ends came to 11 bases. CDR1 is SGHRS and CDR2 is YFSETQ in the germline V gene. The chain's CDR3 is CASSLASHTTGELFF. DNA of the CDR3: TGCGCCAGCAGCTTGGCGTCCCACACAACCGGGGAGCTGTTTTTT. Filled out from reference TRBV5-1 and TRBJ2-2, the complete variable domain reads KAGVTQTPRYLIKTRGQQVTLSCSPISGHRSVSWYQQTPGQGLQFLFEYFSETQRNKGNFPGRFSGRQFSNSRSEMNVSTLELGDSALYLCASSLASHTTGELFFGEGSRLTVL.

V is TRBV7-8 and J is TRBJ2-1; 12 bases line up with TRBD1. The ends lost 5 bases at V and 6 bases at J; junction bases unmatched: 8. This CDR3 contains 16 residues. The germline V gene encodes CDR1 SGHVS and CDR2 FQNEAQ. CDR3 in amino acids: CASSGSGTGGFNEQFF. The CDR3 coding sequence is TGTGCCAGCAGCGGATCCGGGACAGGGGGCTTCAATGAGCAGTTCTTC.

The chain is built from TRBV15 and TRBJ2-7, with D possibly being TRBD1 (7 bases). The CDR3 is made up of 14 amino acids. Germline assignment: CDR1 LNHNV and CDR2 YYDKDF (reference sequence). The germline V and J ends were trimmed by 4 bases and 6 bases, with 16 bases remaining between them. CDR3 bases: TGTGCCACCAGCACACGACAGGGAGCGGGCGAGCAGTACTTC. Translating it yields CATSTRQGAGEQYF. Variable domain in full (rest from reference TRBV15 and TRBJ2-7): DAMVIQNPRYQVTQFGKPVTLSCSQTLNHNVMYWYQQKSSQAPKLLFHYYDKDFNNEADTPDNFQSRRPNTSFCFLDIRSPGLGDTAMYLCATSTRQGAGEQYFGPGTRLTVT.

The gene calls are TRBV10-3 and TRBJ2-3, with D possibly matching TRBD2 (6 bases). The germline V gene has CDR1 ENHRY and CDR2 SYGVKD. The CDR3 totals 13 residues. Trimming stripped 5 bases from V and 5 bases from J, with 11 bases between. The CDR3 reads CAISSGPLDTQYF. In DNA, the CDR3 is TGTGCCATCAGTAGCGGGCCACTAGATACGCAGTATTTT.

The chain couples TRBV10-1 to TRBJ2-1, with D possibly TRBD2 on 6 matching bases. The CDR3 covers 14 residues. From germline, CDR1 is WNHNN and CDR2 SYGVQD (reference sequence). The V gene lost 7 bases and the J gene lost 3 bases, with 13 bases spanning the gap. DNA for the CDR3: TGCGCCAGCACCGGGTCTAGCGACTACAATGAGCAGTTCTTC. This gives the protein CASTGSSDYNEQFF.

In nucleotides, the CDR3 is TGTGCCAGTAGTATCCAGGGCCCCCAGGAGACCCAGTACTTC. Residues: CASSIQGPQETQYF. The chain is built from TRBV19 and TRBJ2-5; D might be TRBD1 (5 bases). The CDR3 has 14 residues. The germline V gene has CDR1 LNHDA and CDR2 SQIVND (reference sequence). V lost 3 bases to trimming and J lost 5 bases, with 13 bases between them.

The chain uses TRBV6-1 and TRBJ2-1, with D unresolved. Germline V gives CDR1 MNHNS, CDR2 SASEGT. V was shortened by 7 bases and J by 5 bases, with 15 bases between the two germline ends. The CDR3 contains 14 residues. DNA for the CDR3: TGTGCCAGCACGCGTCTGGGCACAAACAATGAGCAGTTCTTC. It yields the protein CASTRLGTNNEQFF.

The genes are TRBV18 and TRBJ1-1; tentative D call: TRBD1 (5 bases). This CDR3 comprises 12 residues. Germline-derived CDR1 and CDR2 are KGHSH and LQKENI. V was pared by 5 bases and J by 5 bases, with 9 bases between. The CDR3 DNA sequence: TGTGCCAGCTCAAAGGGGAAGACTGAAGCTTTCTTT. This translates into CASSKGKTEAFF.

The chain links TRBV6-5 to TRBJ2-2; 9 nucleotides match TRBD2. V gave up 0 bases and J gave up 7 bases; unmatched junction bases: 6. This CDR3 is built from 16 residues. Germline V CDR1 and CDR2: MNHEY, SVGAGI. CDR3 sequence reads: CASSYSGGGAVGELFF. Here the CDR3 DNA reads TGTGCCAGCAGTTACTCGGGCGGGGGGGCCGTCGGGGAGCTGTTTTTT.

This clone was seen a few times. This sequence joins TRBV11-3 and TRBJ1-2; D unclear. The CDR3 spans 15 residues. V was pared by 3 bases and J by 8 bases, with 19 bases between. The germline V gene has CDR1 SGHNT and CDR2 YENEEA. The CDR3 DNA sequence: TGTGCCAGCAGCTTCTCCCTCCAAAGGTGGCGGGGCTACACCTTC. Residues: CASSFSLQRWRGYTF.

This chain uses TRBV5-4 with TRBJ2-3, with a possible D match to TRBD1 (6 bases). The CDR3 runs to 14 residues. V gave up 1 base and J gave up 2 bases, with 8 bases separating them. The germline gives CDR1 SGHNT, CDR2 YYREEE (reference sequence). The DNA of the CDR3 is TGTGCCAGCAGCTTGACAGGGCTCACAGATACGCAGTATTTT. It translates to CASSLTGLTDTQYF.

The CDR3 is CASSQVEQGAGEQFF. For the CDR3, the DNA is TGTGCCAGCAGCCAAGTAGAACAGGGGGCTGGGGAGCAGTTCTTC. The V gene is TRBV4-2, the J gene TRBJ2-1; 9 bases are shared with TRBD1. V was clipped by 1 base and J by 10 bases; unmatched bases: 8. This CDR3 spans 15 amino acids. The germline CDR1 and CDR2 sequences are LGHNA and YNFKEQ.

V and J are TRBV7-9 and TRBJ1-2; no definite D call. V dropped 1 base and J dropped 4 bases, with 7 bases sitting between them. Germline CDR1 is SEHNR and CDR2 is FQNEAQ (reference sequence). The length of the CDR3 is 13 residues. CDR3 DNA: TGTGCCAGCAGCTTAGGGGCTCCCTATGGCTACACCTTC. Protein product: CASSLGAPYGYTF. Full variable domain (rest looked up from reference TRBV7-9 and TRBJ1-2): DTGVSQNPRHKITKRGQNVTFRCDPISEHNRLYWYRQTLGQGPEFLTYFQNEAQLEKSRLLSDRFSAERPKGSFSTLEIQRTEQGDSAMYLCASSLGAPYGYTFGSGTRLTVV.

The chain has TRBV13 and TRBJ2-1, with TRBD2 matching over 11 bases. This CDR3 has 16 amino acids. The junction had 4 bases not matched to a gene; V was cut back by 2 bases and J by 4 bases. Germline V lookup: CDR1 PRHDT, CDR2 FYEKMQ (reference sequence). This CDR3 reads CASSLFGTSGYNEQFF. The CDR3 DNA is TGTGCCAGCAGCTTATTTGGGACTAGCGGTTACAATGAGCAGTTCTTC.

The chain carries TRBV5-1 and TRBJ2-7; D may be TRBD2 (6 bases). The CDR3 has 15 amino acids. Between the trimmed V and J ends, which lost 0 bases and 0 bases, there was a span of 10 bases. The germline CDR1 and CDR2 sequences are SGHRS and YFSETQ. CDR3 protein: CASSLVVGSSYEQYF. The CDR3 region has the DNA TGCGCCAGCAGCTTGGTGGTCGGGAGCTCCTACGAGCAGTACTTC. Full variable domain (missing parts from reference TRBV5-1 and TRBJ2-7): KAGVTQTPRYLIKTRGQQVTLSCSPISGHRSVSWYQQTPGQGLQFLFEYFSETQRNKGNFPGRFSGRQFSNSRSEMNVSTLELGDSALYLCASSLVVGSSYEQYFGPGTRLTVT.

The rearrangement links TRBV7-6 to TRBJ1-6, with TRBD1 matching 7 bases. V lost 2 bases to trimming and J lost 7 bases; unmatched junction nucleotides: 5. The length of the CDR3 is 15 residues. CDR1 is SGHVS and CDR2 is FNYEAQ in the germline V gene. The CDR3 bases are TGTGCCAGCAGCTTACTCGGAGGGGGCAATTCACCCCTCCACTTT. It specifies CASSLLGGGNSPLHF.

This clone was seen just once. V gene TRBV25-1 combines with J gene TRBJ2-5; 8 bases align to TRBD1. J lost 5 bases, V lost 5 bases, and 7 bases had no gene match. The CDR3 has 14 amino acids. Germline V lookup: CDR1 MGHDK, CDR2 SYGVNS. This CDR3 is CASSLTGGRETQYF. DNA of the CDR3: TGTGCCAGCAGTCTAACAGGGGGGAGGGAGACCCAGTACTTC. Drawing the rest from reference TRBV25-1 and TRBJ2-5, the complete variable domain is EADIYQTPRYLVIGTGKKITLECSQTMGHDKMYWYQQDPGMELHLIHYSYGVNSTEKGDLSSESTVSRIRTEHFPLTLESARPSHTSQYLCASSLTGGRETQYFGPGTRLLVL.

The chain couples TRBV6-5 to TRBJ1-2; D unclear. V lost 6 bases to trimming and J lost 8 bases, with 10 bases between them. The CDR3 sequence is 11 residues long. Germline V gene sequence: CDR1 MNHEY, CDR2 SVGAGI. In DNA form, the CDR3 reads TGTGCCAGCAGCTCCGGACTAGGCTACACCTTC. It specifies CASSSGLGYTF.

The chain carries TRBV14 and TRBJ1-2; no reliable D call. The CDR3 totals 14 residues. Per the germline V gene, CDR1 is SGHDN and CDR2 is FVKESK. The V and J ends lost 0 bases and 3 bases respectively, with 8 bases between them. This CDR3 is CASSQEAGYYGYTF. CDR3 sequence (DNA): TGTGCCAGCAGCCAAGAGGCCGGGTACTATGGCTACACCTTC.